The 31 T cell receptor beta chains below all came from one sample that was sequenced in a study of neurological immune-mediated disorders (dated by TCRdb to between 2018 and 2021). The time point label corresponds to: longitudinal time-point 2. The method was 5' RACE. The data were produced on an Illumina HiSeq 2500. The public reads were quality trimmed at Q25 with fastp and then assembled into clones with MiXCR by TCRdb, keeping productive beta chains. Each CDR3 protein appears once, grouped with its most common genes and DNA. In this sample the table shows 100,000 or so distinct CDR3 sequences, around 14% of which occur a single time. The ten largest clones add up to around 5.3% of the sample. The sequenced sample consisted of PBMCs. These receptors were collected from a female donor with HTLV-1-associated myelopathy (HAM/TSP).

This clonotype was detected ten times or more. The V and J genes are TRBV15 and TRBJ2-3, with 10 bases matching TRBD2. CDR3 length equals 15 residues. V was clipped by 1 base and J by 6 bases; unmatched bases: 4. Germline V gene sequence: CDR1 LNHNV, CDR2 YYDKDF (reference sequence). This CDR3 is CATSRVSGGSDTQYF. The CDR3 DNA follows: TGTGCCACCAGCAGAGTTAGCGGGGGGTCGGATACGCAGTATTTT.

This clonotype showed up just a few times. V usage is TRBV24-1 and J usage is TRBJ2-3; D not certain. There are 14 residues in the CDR3. Germline V lookup: CDR1 KGHDR, CDR2 SFDVKD. With 4 bases removed from V and 1 base from J, the gap between germline ends came to 8 bases. The CDR3 protein is CATSDLGRTDTQYF. CDR3 nucleotide sequence: TGTGCCACCAGTGACCTGGGTCGCACAGATACGCAGTATTTT.

There are many counts of this clonotype. The chain combines TRBV12-3 or TRBV12-4 with TRBJ2-1, with 9 nucleotides matching TRBD1. The CDR3 totals 17 residues. Trimming cost V 1 base and J 5 bases; bases outside gene matches: 9. The DNA for the CDR3 is TGTGCCAGCAGTTTAGGCGGTACAGGGGGCGTAAACAATGAGCAGTTCTTC. This encodes CASSLGGTGGVNNEQFF.

Ten or more counts support this clonotype. This sequence joins TRBV28 and TRBJ1-4, with no clear D. The germline V and J ends were trimmed by 7 bases and 8 bases, with 14 bases remaining between them. CDR3 length equals 13 residues. Germline CDR1 reads MDHEN; CDR2 reads SYDVKM. The CDR3 bases are TGTGCCAGCAACTTCGGGGTAAAGGAAAAACTGTTTTTT. It translates to CASNFGVKEKLFF.

By its share, this clonotype is medium-sized (0.01 to 0.1%). The chain combines TRBV20-1 with TRBJ1-1; the match to TRBD1 covers 9 bases. CDR1 and CDR2 (germline): DFQATT, SNEGSKA (reference sequence). Germline trimming cut 6 bases from V and 3 bases from J; bases unmatched to any gene: 14. The CDR3 is 16 amino acids. CDR3 sequence reads: CSAQPFGTGLDTEAFF. CDR3 DNA sequence: TGCAGTGCGCAACCCTTCGGGACAGGGCTGGACACTGAAGCTTTCTTT.

This clonotype was picked up many times. The chain recombines TRBV7-6 with TRBJ2-2, with 13 nucleotides matching TRBD2. The CDR3 has 18 amino acids. The V and J ends lost 4 bases and 1 base, in that order; junction bases with no gene match: 6. Germline V gene lookup returns CDR1 SGHVS and CDR2 FNYEAQ. The CDR3 nucleotides read TGTGCCAGCAGCTACAGACTAGCGGGGGGCTTGAACACCGGGGAGCTGTTTTTT. Its translation is CASSYRLAGGLNTGELFF.

This clonotype came up a few times. This chain uses TRBV5-1 with TRBJ2-7; D is perhaps TRBD1 or TRBD2 (5 bases each). Germline CDR1 SGHRS, CDR2 YFSETQ. The CDR3 is 14 residues long. With 0 bases removed from V and 2 bases from J, the gap between germline ends came to 9 bases. The CDR3 DNA follows: TGCGCCAGCAGCTTGGCCATGGGGGCCTACGAGCAGTACTTC. Translation: CASSLAMGAYEQYF.

This clonotype occurred many times. The chain recombines TRBV27 with TRBJ2-1; 7 bases match TRBD1. The CDR3 has 15 residues. V lost 3 bases to trimming and J lost 4 bases; unmatched junction nucleotides: 6. Germline loops: CDR1 MNHEY, CDR2 SMNVEV (reference sequence). For the CDR3, the DNA is TGTGCCAGCAGTTTTGAGGGGGCCAGATACAATGAGCAGTTCTTC. Translation: CASSFEGARYNEQFF.

The chain couples TRBV5-1 to TRBJ2-7; D gene unclear. V was clipped by 3 bases and J by 3 bases, with 16 bases between them. Germline CDR1 SGHRS, CDR2 YFSETQ. This CDR3 spans 15 amino acids. CDR3 DNA: TGCGCCAGCAGCTCCAAATTGGACGGAGACTACGAGCAGTACTTC. The encoded protein is CASSSKLDGDYEQYF.

This clonotype was counted a few times. V is TRBV7-2 and J is TRBJ2-1, with 7 bases identical to TRBD2. With 5 bases clipped from V and 3 bases from J, the junction kept 10 bases outside the gene matches. Germline V gene sequence: CDR1 SGHTA, CDR2 FQGNSA. This CDR3 spans 16 amino acids. CDR3 sequence reads: CASSSTGDYYYNEQFF. CDR3 sequence (DNA): TGTGCCAGCAGCAGCACGGGGGACTATTACTACAATGAGCAGTTCTTC.

As to this clonotype: Just one base apart from a much larger clone, this may be a read error. This chain links TRBV3-1 with TRBJ2-1, with no clear D. The CDR3 has 15 residues. Germline V gene data show CDR1 as LGHDT and CDR2 as YNNKEL (reference sequence). V gave up 1 base and J gave up 0 bases, with 7 bases separating them. CDR3 sequence reads: CASSQAWSSYNEQFF. CDR3 in DNA: TGTGCCAGCAGCCAAGCGTGGAGCTCCTACAATGAGCAGTTCTTC.

This clonotype has a count of ten or more. The chain joins TRBV5-1 to TRBJ1-4, with D unclear. Trimming left V 4 bases short and J 4 bases short, with 8 bases between. CDR1 SGHRS and CDR2 YFSETQ come from the germline V gene. The CDR3 loop spans 13 amino acids. The CDR3 sequence: CASSPQINEKLFF. CDR3 coding DNA: TGCGCCAGCAGCCCACAAATTAATGAAAAACTGTTTTTT.

There are many counts of this clonotype. CDR3 sequence reads: CASSYPLETSSYEQYF. The CDR3 DNA is TGTGCCAGCAGTTACCCCCTAGAAACGAGCTCCTACGAGCAGTACTTC. V is TRBV6-2 or TRBV6-3 and J is TRBJ2-7; D is unclear. Trimming removed 2 bases at V and 0 bases at J, with 14 bases between. Germline CDR1 reads MNHEY; CDR2 reads SVGEGT. The CDR3 length is 16 residues.

This clonotype was observed at least ten times. This chain connects TRBV20-1 to TRBJ2-4, with D unclear. Germline loops: CDR1 DFQATT, CDR2 SNEGSKA (reference sequence). The CDR3 runs to 12 residues. The CDR3 DNA sequence: TGCAGGGTGGTGCTAGCCAAAAACATTCAGTACTTC. This codes for CRVVLAKNIQYF.

This clonotype was seen a few times. V usage is TRBV12-3 or TRBV12-4 and J usage is TRBJ1-5; 7 bases agree with TRBD1. J gave up 3 bases and V 6 bases, and 5 bases lay outside the gene matches. This CDR3 spans 14 amino acids. This CDR3 is CASSPGQTNQPQHF. The CDR3 DNA reads TGTGCCAGCAGCCCGGGACAGACCAATCAGCCCCAGCATTTT.

The sample holds a few counts of this clonotype. V is TRBV20-1 and J is TRBJ1-2; D is uncertain. The CDR3 length is 16 residues. The V end lost 6 bases, the J end lost 1 base, and 21 bases lay between the germline ends. Germline assignment: CDR1 DFQATT and CDR2 SNEGSKA (reference sequence). CDR3 residues: CSAGGASGGSNYGYTF. The CDR3 nucleotides read TGCAGTGCCGGAGGAGCATCGGGAGGGAGTAACTATGGCTACACCTTC.

Notes on this clonotype: Relative to the germline gene, one junction end is altered; a read error may explain this. V usage is TRBV6-6 and J usage is TRBJ1-3; tentatively, D is TRBD1 (5 bases). Per the germline V gene, CDR1 is MNHNY and CDR2 is SVGAGI (reference sequence). This CDR3 comprises 15 residues. DNA of the CDR3: TGTGCCAGCAGTTACCCGGGGGTCCCTGGTAACACCATATATTTT. It is translated as CASSYPGVPGNTIYF.

This clonotype was detected many times. The chain employs TRBV12-3 or TRBV12-4 and TRBJ2-1, with TRBD2 matching over 11 bases. V lost 0 bases and J lost 5; bases outside the gene matches: 3. The CDR3 loop spans 16 amino acids. The CDR3 protein is CASSLAGLAEHNEQFF. Here the CDR3 DNA reads TGTGCCAGCAGTTTAGCGGGACTAGCGGAGCACAATGAGCAGTTCTTC.

The rearrangement uses TRBV29-1 and TRBJ2-2; TRBD1 might be the D (5 bases). The CDR3 covers 15 residues. Germline lookup yields CDR1 SQVTM and CDR2 ANQGSEA. Trimming took 4 bases from V and 2 from J, leaving 14 bases between them. The CDR3 DNA sequence: TGCAGCGTTGGCAGGGTCGGATCAAACACCGGGGAGCTGTTTTTT. As protein: CSVGRVGSNTGELFF.

There are many counts of this clonotype. The chain has TRBV5-6 and TRBJ2-1, with D unresolved. The CDR3 spans 16 residues. Deletions cut 3 bases from V and 1 base from J, with 14 bases between. Germline V gene data show CDR1 as SGHDT and CDR2 as YYEEEE. CDR3 bases: TGTGCCAGCAGCTGGAGACGGACCCTATCCTACAATGAGCAGTTCTTC. It specifies CASSWRRTLSYNEQFF.

This clonotype was seen many times. The chain uses TRBV20-1 and TRBJ2-1; D may correspond to TRBD1 or TRBD2 (6 bases each). The CDR3 totals 13 residues. Germline V gene sequence: CDR1 DFQATT, CDR2 SNEGSKA (reference sequence). V shed 6 bases and J shed 9 bases, with 18 bases lying between them. CDR3 sequence: CSANTEGDGEQFF. CDR3 coding DNA: TGCAGTGCAAACACGGAGGGGGACGGTGAGCAGTTCTTC.

The sample holds many counts of this clonotype. The CDR3 nucleotides are TGTGCCAGCAGCTCCGGGGGGGACAATGAGCAGTTCTTC. Translated, it gives CASSSGGDNEQFF. This chain links TRBV5-4 with TRBJ2-1; TRBD2 matches 8 bases. Germline loops: CDR1 SGHNT, CDR2 YYREEE (reference sequence). Trimming at V came to 3 bases and at J to 5 bases, leaving 1 base not matched to a gene. CDR3 size: 13 residues. The full variable domain, rest sourced from reference TRBV5-4 and TRBJ2-1, is ETGVTQSPTHLIKTRGQQVTLRCSSQSGHNTVSWYQQALGQGPQFIFQYYREEENGRGNFPPRFSGLQFPNYSSELNVNALELDDSALYLCASSSGGDNEQFFGPGTRLTVL.

This clonotype was recorded many times. The gene calls are TRBV6-5 and TRBJ1-4; no clear D. CDR1 and CDR2 from the germline V gene are MNHEY and SVGAGI. The CDR3 has 18 amino acids. Trimming cost V 0 bases and J 0 bases, with 14 bases left between them. The CDR3 bases are TGTGCCAGCAGTTACTCCGGGATAGCCGTTGCAACTAATGAAAAACTGTTTTTT. It yields the protein CASSYSGIAVATNEKLFF.

This clonotype was counted many times. The chain couples TRBV12-3 or TRBV12-4 to TRBJ2-3; D tentatively reads TRBD1 or TRBD2 (5 bases each). Trimming shortened V by 6 bases and J by 6 bases, and 16 bases separated the two germline ends. This CDR3 region has 14 residues. CDR3 in amino acids: CASRPPGPPDTQYF. The DNA of the CDR3 is TGTGCCAGCAGGCCCCCGGGGCCTCCTGATACGCAGTATTTT.

This clonotype was found many times. The chain links TRBV4-1 to TRBJ2-2, with 7 bases lining up with TRBD2. Germline assignment: CDR1 MGHRA and CDR2 YSYEKL. J was trimmed by 5 bases and V by 1 base; bases with no gene match: 7. CDR3 length: 16 amino acids. The chain's CDR3 is CASSQVSGGWTGELFF. The CDR3, as DNA: TGCGCCAGCAGCCAAGTATCCGGGGGGTGGACCGGGGAGCTGTTTTTT.

The table lists this clonotype with many counts. This chain uses TRBV5-1 with TRBJ1-1; D might be TRBD1 (6 bases). Germline V gene sequence: CDR1 SGHRS, CDR2 YFSETQ. V was trimmed by 0 bases and J by 1 base, leaving 10 bases between them. The CDR3 extends over 15 amino acids. The CDR3 spells CASSLGPGQNTEAFF. DNA for the CDR3: TGCGCCAGCAGCTTGGGCCCGGGACAGAACACTGAAGCTTTCTTT.

This clonotype has at least ten counts. Here the CDR3 reads CASSLTGWDTQYF. The CDR3, as DNA: TGTGCCAGCAGCCTGACAGGGTGGGATACGCAGTATTTT. V and J are TRBV7-9 and TRBJ2-3; 7 bases agree with TRBD1. The V gene end was trimmed by 5 bases and the J gene end by 6 bases; junction bases not matched to a gene: 5. CDR3 length: 13 amino acids. The germline V gene has CDR1 SEHNR and CDR2 FQNEAQ (reference sequence).

This clonotype came up many times. The chain combines TRBV7-6 with TRBJ1-6; unclear D gene. Trimming pared 3 bases from V and 7 bases from J, leaving 7 bases between. CDR1 is SGHVS, CDR2 FNYEAQ, per germline. The CDR3 length is 13 residues. The CDR3 reads CASSLAGNSPLHF. CDR3 nucleotide sequence: TGTGCCAGCAGCTTGGCGGGAAATTCACCCCTCCACTTT.

This clonotype was recorded many times. CDR3 region: CASSLFPGELFF. The CDR3 DNA sequence: TGCGCCAGCAGCTTGTTCCCCGGGGAGCTGTTTTTT. The V and J genes are TRBV5-1 and TRBJ2-2; no clear D gene. This CDR3 has 12 amino acids. V lost 1 base, J lost 6 bases, and 4 bases lay in between. Germline V gene sequence: CDR1 SGHRS, CDR2 YFSETQ.

There are many counts of this clonotype. The chain recombines TRBV5-1 with TRBJ1-1; D gene uncertain. Germline loops: CDR1 SGHRS, CDR2 YFSETQ. Between the trimmed V and J ends, which lost 1 base and 0 bases, there was a span of 4 bases. There are 13 residues in the CDR3. CDR3 nucleotides: TGCGCCAGCAGCTTGTTTATGAACACTGAAGCTTTCTTT. It translates to CASSLFMNTEAFF.

This clonotype has at least ten counts. This rearrangement joins TRBV5-1 to TRBJ2-3; D possibly uses TRBD1 or TRBD2 (6 bases each). V gave up 0 bases and J gave up 5 bases, with 13 bases separating them. Per the germline V gene, CDR1 is SGHRS and CDR2 is YFSETQ. This CDR3 contains 15 residues. The CDR3 DNA sequence: TGCGCCAGCAGCTTGGCGGGGGAGACAGGAGATACGCAGTATTTT. Protein sequence: CASSLAGETGDTQYF. Looking up the rest from reference TRBV5-1 and TRBJ2-3 gives the full variable domain: KAGVTQTPRYLIKTRGQQVTLSCSPISGHRSVSWYQQTPGQGLQFLFEYFSETQRNKGNFPGRFSGRQFSNSRSEMNVSTLELGDSALYLCASSLAGETGDTQYFGPGTRLTVL.